The source of this TCR beta chain is a study of early T cells in non-severe SARS-CoV-2 infection. Looking at the study overall: Chains were not paired, and sequencing was done on bulk RNA from unsorted whole blood.

Attachment of unique molecular identifiers to individual cDNA molecules was performed. TCRdb called the 5' RACE reads again in MiXCR, with one record for every CDR3 protein. The table records approximately 77,000 distinct CDR3 sequences, 15% of them present only once. This receptor was obtained from an adult who was a healthcare worker with PCR-confirmed SARS-CoV-2 infection or an uninfected control (not recorded which). Source material: whole blood.

CDR3 amino acids: CASSLLATYEQYF. CDR3 sequence (DNA): TGTGCCAGCAGCTTACTAGCGACCTACGAGCAGTACTTC. The J gene is TRBJ2-7, the V gene TRBV7-2; tentatively, D is TRBD2 (6 bases). CDR3 length: 13 amino acids. V was trimmed by 2 bases and J by 2 bases, leaving 7 bases between them. Germline CDR1 and CDR2: SGHTA and FQGNSA.